These 5 T cell receptor beta chains came from one sample sequenced in a study of blood T cell repertoires in COVID-19. The protocol was immunoSEQ multiplex PCR, while the TCRdb copy is restricted to in-frame clones and leaves out a portion. The table includes some 100,000 clones, 85% detected once. The sequencing sample was made of peripheral blood. The receptors here all came from a woman between 65 and 79 years old with active or convalescent COVID-19.

The chain's CDR3 is CASSLQPDRVNSPLHF. The CDR3 coding sequence is TGCGCCAGCAGCTTGCAGCCGGACAGAGTTAATTCACCCCTCCACTTT. The chain uses TRBV5-1 and TRBJ1-6, with a tentative D call TRBD1 (6 bases). This CDR3 region has 16 residues. CDR1 is SGHRS and CDR2 is YFSETQ in the germline V gene. V lost 1 base and J lost 6, with 14 bases in between.

The gene calls are TRBV5-4 and TRBJ2-7; D is uncertain. This CDR3 has 13 residues. V dropped 1 base and J dropped 1 base, with 6 bases sitting between them. CDR1 and CDR2 (germline): SGHNT, YYREEE (reference sequence). This chain's CDR3 is CASSLILSYEQYF. CDR3 coding DNA: TGTGCCAGCAGCTTGATACTTTCCTACGAGCAGTACTTC.

This clone was seen a handful of times. V is TRBV12-5 and J is TRBJ2-1; 11 nucleotides match TRBD2. Germline V lookup: CDR1 LGHNT, CDR2 FRNRAP. The V gene end was trimmed by 2 bases and the J gene end by 8 bases; junction bases not matched to a gene: 23. This CDR3 has 21 amino acids. The CDR3 DNA is TGTGCTAGTGGTTTGCATTCATTGGTTCTAGCGGGAGGTAGGGGGCGCGATGAGCAGTTCTTC. Translated, it gives CASGLHSLVLAGGRGRDEQFF.

The rearrangement links TRBV30 to TRBJ1-1, with 7 bases matching TRBD1. CDR3 length: 12 residues. Germline V gene data show CDR1 as GTSNPN and CDR2 as SVGIG (reference sequence). V shed 6 bases and J 9 bases; nucleotides not matched to a gene: 10. As DNA, the CDR3 is TGTGCCTGCACCCAAGGGGGCGCAAAAGCTTTCTTT. It specifies CACTQGGAKAFF.

V gene TRBV3-1 (or the pseudogene TRBV3-2) combines with J gene TRBJ2-3; D perhaps matches TRBD2 (6 bases). The CDR3 length is 15 residues. The germline V gene encodes CDR1 LGHDT and CDR2 YNNKEL (reference sequence). Trimming pared 3 bases from V and 2 bases from J, leaving 12 bases between. For the CDR3, the DNA is TGTGCCAGCAGCCACGAAACTAGCTTCACAGATACGCAGTATTTT. This sequence encodes CASSHETSFTDTQYF.